The rows below give T cell receptor beta chains drawn from one sample of a study of response to subunit inactivated influenza vaccine. TCRdb recomputed calls from the RT-PCR reads with MiXCR, one row per CDR3 protein. Of roughly 780,000 distinct CDR3 sequences listed, approximately 17% were seen once; the top ten hold about a tenth. The sample in question was PBMCs from blood, obtained roughly 5 days after vaccination. These receptors were taken from a man aged 50-59 years who received an inactivated influenza vaccine. CDR3s include the opening cysteine and the closing phenylalanine or tryptophan. The D gene is left open where the match is weak. Only some rows state a clone size, as once, few, many or a class for expanded clones.

j_call: TRBJ1-5
d_call: .
clone_size: .
v_call: TRBV7-2
cdr3_aa: CASSLVPDGPQHF
cdr3_nt: TGTGCCAGCAGCTTAGTACCGGATGGGCCCCAGCATTTT

j_call: TRBJ1-5
d_call: .
clone_size: few
v_call: TRBV20-1
cdr3_aa: CSARQGSQPQHF
cdr3_nt: TGCAGTGCTAGACAGGGTAGTCAGCCCCAGCATTTT

j_call: TRBJ2-1
d_call: TRBD1
clone_size: many
v_call: TRBV10-3
cdr3_aa: CAISALGQGYNEQFF
cdr3_nt: TGTGCCATCAGTGCGTTGGGACAGGGTTACAATGAGCAGTTCTTC

j_call: TRBJ2-7
d_call: TRBD1
clone_size: few
v_call: TRBV7-9
cdr3_aa: CASSLRQGGEQYF
cdr3_nt: TGTGCCAGCAGCCTTAGACAGGGTGGCGAGCAGTACTTC

j_call: TRBJ2-1
d_call: .
clone_size: .
v_call: TRBV5-1
cdr3_aa: CASSLELGGQQFF
cdr3_nt: TGCGCCAGCAGCTTGGAACTCGGGGGGCAGCAGTTCTTC

j_call: TRBJ2-5
d_call: .
clone_size: .
v_call: TRBV5-1
cdr3_aa: CASSLGGDPSETQYF
cdr3_nt: TGCGCCAGCAGCTTGGGCGGGGACCCGAGTGAGACCCAGTACTTC

j_call: TRBJ2-5
d_call: .
clone_size: many
v_call: TRBV25-1
cdr3_aa: CASSGIQETQYF
cdr3_nt: TGTGCCAGCAGCGGGATACAAGAGACCCAGTACTTC

j_call: TRBJ2-3
d_call: .
clone_size: few
v_call: TRBV29-1
cdr3_aa: CSVEQVTADTQYF
cdr3_nt: TGCAGCGTTGAGCAGGTGACGGCAGATACGCAGTATTTT

j_call: TRBJ2-7
d_call: .
clone_size: many
v_call: TRBV5-1
cdr3_aa: CASSLSSSYEQYF
cdr3_nt: TGCGCCAGCAGCTTGAGTAGCTCCTACGAGCAGTACTTC

j_call: TRBJ2-1
d_call: .
clone_size: few
v_call: TRBV6-2/TRBV6-3
cdr3_aa: CASSYEPGAQFF
cdr3_nt: TGTGCCAGCAGTTACGAGCCGGGCGCTCAGTTCTTC

j_call: TRBJ1-1
d_call: .
clone_size: few
v_call: TRBV20-1
cdr3_aa: CSARGYRWNTEAFF
cdr3_nt: TGCAGTGCTAGAGGCTACCGTTGGAACACTGAAGCTTTCTTT

j_call: TRBJ1-1
d_call: .
clone_size: few
v_call: TRBV7-9
cdr3_aa: CASQGLGGEAFF
cdr3_nt: TGTGCCAGCCAGGGGTTGGGTGGTGAAGCTTTCTTT

j_call: TRBJ2-3
d_call: TRBD2
clone_size: .
v_call: TRBV20-1
cdr3_aa: CSATSGGEFTDTQYF
cdr3_nt: TGCAGTGCTACTAGCGGGGGGGAATTCACAGATACGCAGTATTTT

j_call: TRBJ1-6
d_call: .
clone_size: few
v_call: TRBV7-2
cdr3_aa: CASSLGGQLSYNSPLHF
cdr3_nt: TGTGCCAGCAGCTTAGGTGGACAACTCTCCTATAATTCACCCCTCCACTTT

j_call: TRBJ2-7
d_call: TRBD2
clone_size: few
v_call: TRBV28
cdr3_aa: CASSEVAGSEEQYF
cdr3_nt: TGTGCCAGCAGCGAGGTAGCGGGGTCTGAGGAGCAGTACTTC

j_call: TRBJ2-7
d_call: .
clone_size: few
v_call: TRBV27
cdr3_aa: CASSLSVDSPYEQYF
cdr3_nt: TGTGCCAGCAGTTTATCTGTCGATAGCCCCTACGAGCAGTACTTC

j_call: TRBJ2-7
d_call: .
clone_size: .
v_call: TRBV7-2
cdr3_aa: CASSPSVTGIYEQYF
cdr3_nt: TGTGCCAGCAGCCCTAGCGTAACAGGGATCTACGAGCAGTACTTC

j_call: TRBJ2-7
d_call: .
clone_size: .
v_call: TRBV7-2
cdr3_aa: CASSLVGDRAEQYF
cdr3_nt: TGTGCCAGCAGCTTAGTAGGGGACCGCGCAGAGCAGTACTTC

j_call: TRBJ2-3
d_call: .
clone_size: .
v_call: TRBV25-1
cdr3_aa: CATTGTGRTDTQYF
cdr3_nt: TGTGCCACCACCGGAACAGGGAGAACAGATACGCAGTATTTT

j_call: TRBJ2-1
d_call: TRBD1
clone_size: few
v_call: TRBV10-3
cdr3_aa: CAISTTGGTYNEQFF
cdr3_nt: TGTGCCATCAGCACTACAGGGGGAACCTACAATGAGCAGTTCTTC

j_call: TRBJ1-5
d_call: .
clone_size: few
v_call: TRBV20-1
cdr3_aa: CSARPGASNQPQHF
cdr3_nt: TGCAGTGCTAGGCCGGGGGCAAGCAATCAGCCCCAGCATTTT